Below are 29 T cell receptor beta chains sequenced from a single sample in a study of human T cells and chemical hapten exposure. RNA extraction used unfractionated whole blood as the source of total RNA. Each CDR3 protein gets one entry after TCRdb re-called the 5' RACE reads with MiXCR. The sample has 95,000 to 120,000 distinct CDR3 sequences, roughly a fifth seen once. The receptors here all came from a human donor in good health.

The V and J genes are TRBV6-1 and TRBJ1-1; 8 bases map to TRBD1. V trimming: 2 bases; J trimming: 6 bases; junction bases outside the gene matches: 8. This CDR3 has 15 amino acids. CDR1 and CDR2 from the germline V gene are MNHNS and SASEGT. The CDR3 loop is CASSETGTGWAEAFF. CDR3 in DNA: TGTGCCAGCAGTGAAACTGGGACAGGTTGGGCTGAAGCTTTCTTT.

The rearrangement joins TRBV29-1 to TRBJ2-3, with 13 bases aligning to TRBD2. The CDR3 has 15 residues. Germline V gene lookup returns CDR1 SQVTM and CDR2 ANQGSEA. J was trimmed by 1 base and V by 4 bases; bases with no gene match: 2. The CDR3 is CSVGGLAGRTDTQYF. The CDR3 DNA reads TGCAGCGTTGGGGGACTAGCGGGACGCACAGATACGCAGTATTTT.

The rearrangement joins TRBV6-1 to TRBJ2-1; D tentatively reads TRBD1 or TRBD2 (6 bases each). CDR3 length equals 12 residues. Germline lookup yields CDR1 MNHNS and CDR2 SASEGT. Trimming removed 4 bases at V and 9 bases at J, with 10 bases between. The CDR3 sequence is CASSGSGAEQFF. The CDR3 DNA reads as TGTGCCAGCAGTGGTTCGGGGGCTGAGCAGTTCTTC.

This clonotype was counted many times. V and J are TRBV9 and TRBJ1-4; TRBD1 might be the D (6 bases). The CDR3 runs 14 residues. V dropped 3 bases and J dropped 11 bases, with 17 bases sitting between them. The germline gives CDR1 SGDLS, CDR2 YYNGEE. This CDR3 reads CASSGRTVGSKLFF. CDR3 coding DNA: TGTGCCAGCAGCGGACGGACAGTGGGATCGAAACTGTTTTTT.

This sequence joins TRBV2 and TRBJ2-3, with a possible D match to TRBD2 (6 bases). V was clipped by 2 bases and J by 2 bases, with 11 bases between them. The CDR3 consists of 15 residues. The V gene's germline CDR1 is SNHLY and CDR2 FYNNEI. In DNA, the CDR3 is TGTGCCAGCAGTGAAAGGGGACTGACCACAGATACGCAGTATTTT. This encodes CASSERGLTTDTQYF.

This clonotype was seen at least ten times. This rearrangement joins TRBV10-1 to TRBJ2-5; weak D call: TRBD2 (6 bases). The germline V and J ends were trimmed by 5 bases and 1 base, with 14 bases remaining between them. The CDR3 runs to 15 residues. Germline lookup yields CDR1 WNHNN and CDR2 SYGVQD (reference sequence). CDR3: CASSRERGIQETQYF. Written as DNA, the CDR3 is TGCGCCAGCAGTCGAGAACGGGGGATCCAAGAGACCCAGTACTTC.

In its sample, this clonotype was seen a few times. This rearrangement joins TRBV6-1 to TRBJ2-2, with D perhaps TRBD1 (5 bases). The length of the CDR3 is 14 residues. Germline V CDR1 and CDR2: MNHNS, SASEGT. V lost 2 bases and J 5 bases, leaving 9 bases between the germline ends. The CDR3: CASSELAGTGELFF. The CDR3, as DNA: TGTGCCAGCAGTGAATTGGCAGGGACCGGGGAGCTGTTTTTT.

This clonotype occurred a few times. The chain is built from TRBV28 and TRBJ2-7; perhaps TRBD2 as D (5 bases). This CDR3 contains 16 residues. Germline CDR1 MDHEN, CDR2 SYDVKM. V lost 2 bases and J 2 bases, leaving 16 bases between the germline ends. The CDR3 loop reads CASSLAGLPTAYEQYF. The CDR3 bases are TGTGCCAGCAGTTTAGCGGGTCTTCCAACGGCCTACGAGCAGTACTTC.

This clonotype was counted many times. The rearrangement links TRBV20-1 to TRBJ1-1; D gene uncertain. The CDR3 spans 13 residues. CDR1 is DFQATT and CDR2 is SNEGSKA in the germline V gene (reference sequence). V shed 3 bases and J shed 0 bases, with 8 bases lying between them. The CDR3 region has the DNA TGCAGTGCTAGGGGGTCCATGAACACTGAAGCTTTCTTT. Its translation: CSARGSMNTEAFF.

This clonotype was observed a handful of times. This chain joins TRBV29-1 and TRBJ2-1; tentative D call: TRBD1 (6 bases). This CDR3 comprises 15 residues. From germline, CDR1 is SQVTM and CDR2 ANQGSEA. Trimming stripped 1 base from V and 0 bases from J, with 10 bases between. The chain's CDR3 is CSVEGTALSYNEQFF. CDR3 nucleotides: TGCAGCGTTGAAGGGACAGCTCTCTCCTACAATGAGCAGTTCTTC.

The chain is built from TRBV14 and TRBJ2-1; the match to TRBD2 covers 10 bases. Germline values: CDR1 SGHDN, CDR2 FVKESK. V shed 4 bases and J 6 bases; nucleotides not matched to a gene: 12. The CDR3 has 17 amino acids. The CDR3 loop reads CASSRLRGPSGGNEQFF. The CDR3 coding sequence is TGTGCCAGCAGCCGCCTCAGGGGGCCTAGCGGGGGCAATGAGCAGTTCTTC.

This clonotype has a handful of counts. The CDR3 sequence: CASSRTSGRAKFYEQYF. The CDR3 DNA follows: TGTGCCAGCAGCCGGACTAGCGGGAGGGCCAAGTTCTACGAGCAGTACTTC. This chain connects TRBV14 to TRBJ2-7; TRBD2 agrees at 15 bases. CDR1 is SGHDN and CDR2 is FVKESK in the germline V gene. Germline trimming cut 4 bases from V and 3 bases from J; bases unmatched to any gene: 7. CDR3 length: 17 residues.

The sample holds many counts of this clonotype. CDR3 nucleotides: TGCAGCGTTGCTGATCCTTCCAGCAATCAGCCCCAGCATTTT. It encodes CSVADPSSNQPQHF. This chain connects TRBV29-1 to TRBJ1-5; D is uncertain. In germline, CDR1 is SQVTM, CDR2 ANQGSEA. The CDR3 has 14 amino acids. Trimming pared 4 bases from V and 1 base from J, leaving 11 bases between.

This clonotype occurred a few times. The chain employs TRBV12-5 and TRBJ2-5, with D perhaps TRBD1 (6 bases). Trimming took 6 bases from V and 3 from J, leaving 14 bases between them. The CDR3 loop spans 14 amino acids. Germline assignment: CDR1 LGHNT and CDR2 FRNRAP. For the CDR3, the DNA is TGTGCTAGTGGAAAAAGCCGGGACAAAGAGACCCAGTACTTC. Its translation: CASGKSRDKETQYF.

This rearrangement joins TRBV4-2 to TRBJ1-2; D remains unclear. Trimming cost V 1 base and J 3 bases, with 12 bases left between them. The CDR3 has 15 amino acids. Germline assignment: CDR1 LGHNA and CDR2 YNFKEQ. The CDR3: CASSQGEGRDYGYTF. Here the CDR3 DNA reads TGTGCCAGCAGCCAAGGAGAGGGCAGAGACTATGGCTACACCTTC.

V usage is TRBV5-1 and J usage is TRBJ2-5; D not certain. Germline V gene lookup returns CDR1 SGHRS and CDR2 YFSETQ. This CDR3 spans 16 amino acids. The V end was cut by 0 bases, the J end by 1 base, with 13 bases between. The chain's CDR3 is CASSLAGISLQETQYF. DNA for the CDR3: TGCGCCAGCAGCTTGGCCGGCATATCCCTCCAAGAGACCCAGTACTTC.

The rearrangement joins TRBV6-5 to TRBJ2-1; D is ambiguous. Germline V gene sequence: CDR1 MNHEY, CDR2 SVGAGI. CDR3 length: 14 amino acids. Trimming pared 0 bases from V and 2 bases from J, leaving 5 bases between. Here the CDR3 reads CASSYSRAYNEQFF. As DNA, the CDR3 is TGTGCCAGCAGTTACTCACGGGCCTACAATGAGCAGTTCTTC.

V is TRBV19 and J is TRBJ2-1; TRBD2 agrees at 11 bases. V dropped 3 bases and J dropped 3; count of bases not matched to a gene: 7. The CDR3 is made up of 17 amino acids. The germline V gene has CDR1 LNHDA and CDR2 SQIVND (reference sequence). The CDR3 region is CASSIHQGLAGYNEQFF. The CDR3 nucleotides are TGTGCCAGTAGTATTCACCAAGGACTAGCGGGCTACAATGAGCAGTTCTTC.

This clonotype was seen a handful of times. This sequence joins TRBV5-1 and TRBJ1-3; D is perhaps TRBD1 (5 bases). The CDR3 contains 15 residues. Germline assignment: CDR1 SGHRS and CDR2 YFSETQ. The V gene lost 0 bases and the J gene lost 0 bases, with 7 bases spanning the gap. The CDR3 region is CASSLEGTSGNTIYF. In DNA form, the CDR3 reads TGCGCCAGCAGCTTGGAGGGGACCTCTGGAAACACCATATATTTT. The variable domain in full, completed from reference TRBV5-1 and TRBJ1-3, reads KAGVTQTPRYLIKTRGQQVTLSCSPISGHRSVSWYQQTPGQGLQFLFEYFSETQRNKGNFPGRFSGRQFSNSRSEMNVSTLELGDSALYLCASSLEGTSGNTIYFGEGSWLTVV.

This clonotype was found many times. This chain uses TRBV12-3 or TRBV12-4 with TRBJ2-3; TRBD1 matches 7 bases. The CDR3 length is 14 residues. Unmatched junction bases numbered 7, after V lost 6 bases and J lost 4 bases. The CDR3 bases are TGTGCCAGCAGCCAGACAGGGAACCCAGATACGCAGTATTTT. As protein: CASSQTGNPDTQYF.

This clonotype turned up a few times. The chain combines TRBV3-1 with TRBJ2-4; D gene uncertain. Trimming removed 2 bases from V and 0 bases from J, with 5 bases in between. This CDR3 contains 14 residues. In germline, CDR1 is LGHDT, CDR2 YNNKEL (reference sequence). The CDR3 sequence is CASSQSGAKNIQYF. For the CDR3, the DNA is TGTGCCAGCAGCCAATCCGGAGCCAAAAACATTCAGTACTTC.

Here the CDR3 reads CSARGEDKASYNSPLHF. The CDR3 DNA follows: TGCAGTGCTAGAGGTGAAGACAAAGCCTCCTATAATTCACCCCTCCACTTT. The chain is built from TRBV20-1 and TRBJ1-6, with D unresolved. V lost 1 base, J lost 0 bases, and 13 bases lay in between. Germline values: CDR1 DFQATT, CDR2 SNEGSKA (reference sequence). The CDR3 contains 17 residues.

This clonotype has a count of ten or more. V and J are TRBV5-1 and TRBJ1-4; no reliable D call. V was cut by 0 bases and J by 5 bases, with 14 bases left in between. Germline V gives CDR1 SGHRS, CDR2 YFSETQ. This CDR3 region has 16 residues. The CDR3, as DNA: TGCGCCAGCAGCTTGGAAGGAACACTTGACAATGAAAAACTGTTTTTT. This sequence encodes CASSLEGTLDNEKLFF.

The rearrangement links TRBV28 to TRBJ1-2; no reliable D call. CDR1 is MDHEN, CDR2 SYDVKM, per germline. This CDR3 contains 14 residues. Trimming pared 5 bases from V and 8 bases from J, leaving 18 bases between. In DNA, the CDR3 is TGTGCCAGCAGTACAACCCATCGGACCGGCGGCTACACCTTC. The encoded protein is CASSTTHRTGGYTF.

This clonotype has more than one count but fewer than ten. This chain joins TRBV28 and TRBJ2-7, with 10 nucleotides matching TRBD1. The CDR3 extends over 15 amino acids. The V and J ends lost 5 bases and 7 bases, in that order; junction bases with no gene match: 11. Germline-derived CDR1 and CDR2 are MDHEN and SYDVKM. The CDR3 is CASSLRQGAPREQYF. The CDR3 DNA reads TGTGCCAGCAGTCTAAGACAGGGGGCACCGAGAGAGCAGTACTTC. The variable domain in full, with the rest retrieved from reference TRBV28 and TRBJ2-7, is DVKVTQSSRYLVKRTGEKVFLECVQDMDHENMFWYRQDPGLGLRLIYFSYDVKMKEKGDIPEGYSVSREKKERFSLILESASTNQTSMYLCASSLRQGAPREQYFGPGTRLTVT.

The chain couples TRBV7-3 to TRBJ1-1; D not resolved. Germline CDR1 is SGHTA and CDR2 is FQGTGA. The ends were cut back, 1 base at V and 4 bases at J, with 10 bases in the middle. The CDR3 is 14 amino acids. CDR3 in amino acids: CASSLMGGGTEAFF. The CDR3 coding sequence is TGTGCCAGCAGCTTAATGGGCGGCGGCACTGAAGCTTTCTTT.

The sample holds a few counts of this clonotype. CDR3: CASSVGLAGGNEQFF. The CDR3 bases are TGTGCCAGCAGCGTAGGACTAGCGGGAGGTAATGAGCAGTTCTTC. The rearrangement joins TRBV3-1 to TRBJ2-1; 14 positions match TRBD2. Germline CDR1 reads LGHDT; CDR2 reads YNNKEL (reference sequence). The length of the CDR3 is 15 residues. V lost 5 bases, J lost 7 bases, and 4 bases stayed unmatched.

This clonotype was observed a few times. Written as DNA, the CDR3 is TGTGCCAGCAGTGAAGGGCTCTCCTACGAGCAGTACTTC. This codes for CASSEGLSYEQYF. The chain recombines TRBV2 with TRBJ2-7; unclear D gene. The CDR3 extends over 13 amino acids. V was pared by 1 base and J by 0 bases, with 4 bases between. CDR1 and CDR2 (germline): SNHLY, FYNNEI.

The CDR3 sequence: CSGGTEYNEQFF. The CDR3 bases are TGCAGCGGCGGGACGGAGTACAATGAGCAGTTCTTC. The V gene is TRBV29-1, the J gene TRBJ2-1; a weak D match, TRBD2 (6 bases). Germline lookup yields CDR1 SQVTM and CDR2 ANQGSEA. This CDR3 is 12 amino acids long. The V end was cut by 7 bases, the J end by 4 bases, with 11 bases between.